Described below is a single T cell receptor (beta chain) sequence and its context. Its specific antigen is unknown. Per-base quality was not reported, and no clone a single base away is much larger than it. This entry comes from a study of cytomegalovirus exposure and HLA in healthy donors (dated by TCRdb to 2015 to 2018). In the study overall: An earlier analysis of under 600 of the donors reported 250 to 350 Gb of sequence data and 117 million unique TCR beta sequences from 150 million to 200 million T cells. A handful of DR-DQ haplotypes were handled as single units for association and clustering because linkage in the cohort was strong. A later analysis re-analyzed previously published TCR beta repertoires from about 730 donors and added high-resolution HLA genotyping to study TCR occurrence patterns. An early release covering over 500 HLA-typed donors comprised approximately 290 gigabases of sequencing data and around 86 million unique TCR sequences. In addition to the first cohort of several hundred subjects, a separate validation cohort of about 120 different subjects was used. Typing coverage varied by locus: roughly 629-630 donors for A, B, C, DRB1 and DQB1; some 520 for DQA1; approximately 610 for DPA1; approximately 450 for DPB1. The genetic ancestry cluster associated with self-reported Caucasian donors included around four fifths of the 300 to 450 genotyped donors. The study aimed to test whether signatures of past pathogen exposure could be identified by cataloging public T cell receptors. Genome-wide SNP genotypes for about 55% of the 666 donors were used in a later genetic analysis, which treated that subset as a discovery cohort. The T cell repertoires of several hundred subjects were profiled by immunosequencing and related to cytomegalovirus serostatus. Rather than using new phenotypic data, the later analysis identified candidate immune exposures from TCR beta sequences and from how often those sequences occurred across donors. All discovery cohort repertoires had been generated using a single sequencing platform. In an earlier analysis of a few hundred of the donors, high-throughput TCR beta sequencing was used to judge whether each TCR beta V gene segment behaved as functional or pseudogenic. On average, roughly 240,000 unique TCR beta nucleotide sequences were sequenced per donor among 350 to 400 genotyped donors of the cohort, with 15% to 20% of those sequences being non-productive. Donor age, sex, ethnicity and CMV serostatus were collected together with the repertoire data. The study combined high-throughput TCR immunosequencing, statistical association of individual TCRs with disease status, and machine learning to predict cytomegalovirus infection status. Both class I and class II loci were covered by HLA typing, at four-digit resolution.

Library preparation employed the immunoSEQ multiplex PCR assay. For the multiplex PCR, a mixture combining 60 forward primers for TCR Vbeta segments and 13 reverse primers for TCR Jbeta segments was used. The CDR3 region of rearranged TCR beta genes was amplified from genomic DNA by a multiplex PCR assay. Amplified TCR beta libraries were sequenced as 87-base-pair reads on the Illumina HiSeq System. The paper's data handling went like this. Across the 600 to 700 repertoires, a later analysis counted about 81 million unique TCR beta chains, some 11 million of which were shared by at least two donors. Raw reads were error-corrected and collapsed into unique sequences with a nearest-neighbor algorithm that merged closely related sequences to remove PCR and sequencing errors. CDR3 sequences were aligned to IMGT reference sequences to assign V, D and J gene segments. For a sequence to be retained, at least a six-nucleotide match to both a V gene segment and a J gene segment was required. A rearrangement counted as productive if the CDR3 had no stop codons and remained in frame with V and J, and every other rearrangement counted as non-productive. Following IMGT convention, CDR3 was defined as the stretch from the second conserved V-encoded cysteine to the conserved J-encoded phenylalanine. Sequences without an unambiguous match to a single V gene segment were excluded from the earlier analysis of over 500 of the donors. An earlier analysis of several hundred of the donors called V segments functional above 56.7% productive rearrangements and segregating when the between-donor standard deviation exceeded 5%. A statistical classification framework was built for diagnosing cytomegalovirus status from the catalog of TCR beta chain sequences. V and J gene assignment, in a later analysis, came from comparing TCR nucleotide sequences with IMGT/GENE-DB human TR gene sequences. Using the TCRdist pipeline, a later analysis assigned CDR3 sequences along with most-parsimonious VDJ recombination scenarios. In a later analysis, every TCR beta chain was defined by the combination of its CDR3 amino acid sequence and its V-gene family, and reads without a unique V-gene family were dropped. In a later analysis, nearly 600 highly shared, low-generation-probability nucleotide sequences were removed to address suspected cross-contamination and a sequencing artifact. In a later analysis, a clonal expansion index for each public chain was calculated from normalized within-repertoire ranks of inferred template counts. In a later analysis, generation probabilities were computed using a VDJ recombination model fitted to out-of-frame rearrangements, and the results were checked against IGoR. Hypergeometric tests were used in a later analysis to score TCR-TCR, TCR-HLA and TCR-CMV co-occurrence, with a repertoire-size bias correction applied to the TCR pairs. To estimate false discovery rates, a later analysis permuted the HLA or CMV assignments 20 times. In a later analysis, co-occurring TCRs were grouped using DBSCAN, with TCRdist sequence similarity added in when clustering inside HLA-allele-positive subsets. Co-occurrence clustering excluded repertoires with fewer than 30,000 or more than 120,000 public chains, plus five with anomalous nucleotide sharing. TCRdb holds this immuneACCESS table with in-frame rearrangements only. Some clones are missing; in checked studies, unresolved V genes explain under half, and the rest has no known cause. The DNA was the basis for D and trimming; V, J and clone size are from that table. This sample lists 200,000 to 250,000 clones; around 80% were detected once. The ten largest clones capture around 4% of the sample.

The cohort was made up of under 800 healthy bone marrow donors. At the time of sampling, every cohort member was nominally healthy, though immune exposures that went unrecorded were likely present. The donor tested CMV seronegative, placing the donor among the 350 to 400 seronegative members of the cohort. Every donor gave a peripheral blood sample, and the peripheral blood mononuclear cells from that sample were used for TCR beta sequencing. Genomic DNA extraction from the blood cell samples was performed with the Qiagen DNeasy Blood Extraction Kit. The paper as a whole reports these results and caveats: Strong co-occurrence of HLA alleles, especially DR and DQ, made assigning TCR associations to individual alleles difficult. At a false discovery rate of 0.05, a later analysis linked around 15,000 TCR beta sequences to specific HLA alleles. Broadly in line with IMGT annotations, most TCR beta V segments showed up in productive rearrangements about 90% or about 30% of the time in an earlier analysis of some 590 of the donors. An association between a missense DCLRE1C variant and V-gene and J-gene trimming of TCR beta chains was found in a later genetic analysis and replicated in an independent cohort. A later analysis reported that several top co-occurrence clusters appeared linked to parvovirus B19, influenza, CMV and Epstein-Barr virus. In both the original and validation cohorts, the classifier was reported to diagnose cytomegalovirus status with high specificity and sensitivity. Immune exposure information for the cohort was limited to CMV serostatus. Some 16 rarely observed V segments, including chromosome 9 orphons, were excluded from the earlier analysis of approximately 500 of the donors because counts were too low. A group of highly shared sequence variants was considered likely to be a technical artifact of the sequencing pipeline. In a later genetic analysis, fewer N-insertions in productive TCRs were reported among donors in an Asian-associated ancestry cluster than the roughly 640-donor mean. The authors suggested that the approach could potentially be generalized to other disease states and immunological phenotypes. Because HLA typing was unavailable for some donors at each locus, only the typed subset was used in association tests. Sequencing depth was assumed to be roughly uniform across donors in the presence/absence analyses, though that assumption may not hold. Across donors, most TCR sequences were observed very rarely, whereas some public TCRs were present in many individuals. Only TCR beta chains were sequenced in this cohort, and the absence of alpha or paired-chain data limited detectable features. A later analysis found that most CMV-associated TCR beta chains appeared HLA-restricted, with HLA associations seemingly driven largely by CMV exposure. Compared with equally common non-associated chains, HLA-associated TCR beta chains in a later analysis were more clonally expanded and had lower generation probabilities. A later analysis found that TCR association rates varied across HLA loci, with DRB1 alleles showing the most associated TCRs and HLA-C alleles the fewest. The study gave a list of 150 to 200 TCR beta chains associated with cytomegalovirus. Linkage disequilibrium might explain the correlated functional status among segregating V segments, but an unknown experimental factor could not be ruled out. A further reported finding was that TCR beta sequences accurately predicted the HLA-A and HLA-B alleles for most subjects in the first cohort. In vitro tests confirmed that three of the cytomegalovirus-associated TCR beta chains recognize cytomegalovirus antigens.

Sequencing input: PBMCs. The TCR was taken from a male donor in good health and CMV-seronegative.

The DNA is TGTGCCAGCAGCCAGGTGGGAGCTTTAGGCTACGAGCAGTACTTC. The resulting protein is CASSQVGALGYEQYF. The V gene is TRBV14 and the J gene is TRBJ2-7; the D region possibly corresponds to TRBD2 (5 bases align). From its cysteine to its phenylalanine, the CDR3 spans 15 amino acids. Just the 45-base CDR3 DNA is kept, in frame starting at base 1. Trimming costs V 3 bases and J 3 bases, and their ends lie 15 bases apart. In the germline V gene, CDR1 corresponds to SGHDN and CDR2 to FVKESK. With all but the CDR3 taken from the reference TRBV14 and TRBJ2-7 genes, the full variable domain is: EAGVTQFPSHSVIEKGQTVTLRCDPISGHDNLYWYRRVMGKEIKFLLHFVKESKQDESGMPNNRFLAERTGGTYSTLKVQPAELEDSGVYFCASSQVGALGYEQYFGPGTRLTVT.